This T cell receptor (beta chain) was sequenced in a study of CD8 T cells in ankylosing spondylitis. TCRdb independently ran MiXCR on the 5' RACE reads; one entry per CDR3 protein. This sample has some 840,000 distinct CDR3 sequences, with about an eighth found just once. The study's findings and limits: What seemed typical of ankylosing spondylitis blood was a TCR beta motif built from roughly eight highly homologous variants.

Looked up from germline, CDR1 is MNHNY and CDR2 is SVGAGI (reference sequence). The CDR3 spans 11 residues. This clonotype was seen a handful of times. Antigen: not known. The junction does not match germline at one end; this may be a read error. The sequenced material came from blood, either unsorted or a sorted T cell fraction (not recorded which). J is TRBJ1-2 and V is TRBV6-6; 7 bases agree with TRBD1. The source is a male donor with ankylosing spondylitis. The CDR3 reads CASSYETQGIF. The CDR3 DNA follows: TGTGCCAGCAGTTACGAGACACAGGGGATTTTC.